This T cell receptor beta chain was obtained from a study of T cells in Graves' hyperthyroidism and ophthalmopathy. Study results and caveats: Appearing also in blood were most of the thyroid clonotypes expanded above 0.001. From stable hyperthyroidism, ophthalmopathy was set apart by a 13 V-J model.

Exclusion of a patient resulted from uncontrolled infection, other autoimmune disease, pregnancy or lactation. The blood sample was taken at first hyperthyroidism diagnosis, before any ophthalmopathy symptoms. The CDR3 consists of 14 residues. Germline V CDR1 and CDR2: MNHNY, SVGAGI (reference sequence). This clonotype was seen many times. Its antigen is undetermined. One junction end does not reproduce the germline sequence, and a read error may be involved. It was RNA transcripts that yielded the amplified TCR beta CDR3 regions. The TCR CDR3 first-round RT-PCR relied on the HTBI primer set. TCRdb fed the multiplex PCR reads into MiXCR, producing one record per CDR3 protein. The table records under 200,000 distinct CDR3 sequences, about 9.4% of them present only once.

The sequenced material came from blood. This receptor was identified in a woman aged 18-29 years with Graves' hyperthyroidism that later progressed to Graves' ophthalmopathy. The gene calls are TRBV6-6 and TRBJ2-5, with 15 bases matching TRBD2. The CDR3 loop is CASSYSGLAGGPHF. Here the CDR3 DNA reads TGTGCCAGCAGTTACTCGGGACTAGCGGGAGGCCCTCACTTC.